Given below is one TCR beta chain in context. The antigen is undetermined. Germline CDR1 and CDR2: LGHNA and YSLEER. V lost 4 bases and J 0 bases, leaving 15 bases between the germline ends. This CDR3 spans 16 amino acids. The data stem from a study of graft-versus-host responses after intestinal transplantation. In the study overall: All recipients were transplanted with multivisceral, liver-intestinal, or isolated intestinal grafts. Tacrolimus and steroids were given for two to three years to all recipients after anti-thymocyte globulin induction. General observations from the study: Levels of circulating GvH clones at their peak were associated with early post-transplant HvG declines. Some GvH clones appeared in ileal mucosa or blood before recipient bone marrow.

Clones were sequenced by immunoSEQ multiplex PCR, and TCRdb holds only the in-frame ones, with some missing. In the table there are around 120,000 clones, roughly 95% of which are singletons. This clonotype was obtained from a human donor who received an intestinal transplant. The source was unstimulated CD8+ T cells sorted from spleen or lymph node cells, collected before intestinal transplant. The J gene is TRBJ1-2, the V gene TRBV4-3; maybe TRBD1 (5 bases). The CDR3 nucleotides read TGCGCCAGCAGCCCCCAGGGATGGGACCCTAACTATGGCTACACCTTC. Residues: CASSPQGWDPNYGYTF.